This T cell receptor (beta chain) was found in a study of T-cell memory formation after mild COVID-19. Study-level information: Clustering of TCRs was largely donor specific. Findings and caveats of the study: Contracting CD4+ clones sat mainly in CM and EM; CD8+ in EMRA. Contracting clones from day 15 to 85 showed balanced CD4/CD8; later expanders favored CD4+.

Libraries for TCRalpha and TCRbeta carried sample barcodes and unique molecular identifiers via 5'RACE. TCRdb re-called the 5' RACE reads with MiXCR, one entry per CDR3 protein. The table shows about 270,000 distinct CDR3 sequences, with under 20% occurring only once. This clonotype has a count of ten or more. Its target is unknown. This TCR came from a man aged 18 to 30 who had mild COVID-19 (a few samples of this study predate the infection). Cell type and time point are not known. The sample taken for sequencing was PBMCs or a T cell subset sorted from them (not recorded which).

CDR3 residues: CASSPSRDQPQHF. For the CDR3, the DNA is TGTGCCAGCAGCCCATCCCGGGATCAGCCCCAGCATTTT. The genes are TRBV7-8 and TRBJ1-5; the D is unclear. The V end lost 5 bases, the J end lost 5 bases, and 10 bases lay between the germline ends. CDR1 and CDR2 from the germline V gene are SGHVS and FQNEAQ. CDR3 length: 13 amino acids.